These 9 T cell receptor beta chains came from one sample sequenced in a study of blood T cell repertoires in COVID-19. Libraries were prepared by immunoSEQ multiplex PCR; TCRdb keeps only in-frame clonotypes and omits some of them. This sample has around 100,000 clones, with more than 85% found just once. The sequencing sample was made of peripheral blood. These receptor sequences come from a man between 50 and 59 years old with active COVID-19.

The CDR3 protein is CASSQDPFGGGGRDEQYF. The CDR3 DNA reads TGTGCCAGCAGCCAAGATCCTTTCGGGGGGGGCGGTAGAGACGAGCAGTACTTC. The V call is TRBV3-1 (or the pseudogene TRBV3-2), the J call TRBJ2-7, with TRBD2 identical over 8 bases. CDR3 length equals 18 residues. Germline V gene lookup returns CDR1 LGHDT and CDR2 YNNKEL (reference sequence). J was trimmed by 5 bases and V by 0 bases; bases with no gene match: 15.

V gene TRBV5-1 combines with J gene TRBJ1-1; 8 nucleotides align to TRBD1. Germline assignment: CDR1 SGHRS and CDR2 YFSETQ. After removal of 4 bases from V and 4 bases from J, the junction contained 9 bases not matched to a gene. This CDR3 has 15 amino acids. This chain's CDR3 is CASSTGQGGSTEAFF. The CDR3 nucleotides read TGCGCCAGCAGCACCGGACAGGGTGGATCCACTGAAGCTTTCTTT.

This chain connects TRBV5-1 to TRBJ2-3; 10 positions agree with TRBD2. The CDR3 has 16 amino acids. From germline, CDR1 is SGHRS and CDR2 YFSETQ. Trimming at V came to 1 base and at J to 2 bases, leaving 4 bases not matched to a gene. CDR3 residues: CASSLLAGENTDTQYF. CDR3 in DNA: TGCGCCAGCAGCTTGCTAGCGGGGGAGAACACAGATACGCAGTATTTT.

The J gene is TRBJ1-1, the V gene TRBV7-2; TRBD1 aligns across 8 bases. Germline lookup yields CDR1 SGHTA and CDR2 FQGNSA. J lost 5 bases, V lost 5 bases, and 7 bases had no gene match. This CDR3 comprises 14 residues. The CDR3 protein is CASSPRQGLTEAFF. CDR3 in DNA: TGTGCCAGCAGCCCTAGACAGGGGTTGACTGAAGCTTTCTTT.

This chain connects TRBV5-4 to TRBJ2-7, with 7 bases that match TRBD2. The CDR3 runs to 15 residues. The V and J ends lost 4 bases and 2 bases, in that order; junction bases with no gene match: 9. The V gene's germline CDR1 is SGHNT and CDR2 YYREEE (reference sequence). The CDR3: CASSTGLVEAYEQYF. The CDR3 DNA reads TGTGCCAGCAGCACAGGACTAGTGGAGGCCTACGAGCAGTACTTC. The full variable domain, its missing parts supplied by reference TRBV5-4 and TRBJ2-7, is ETGVTQSPTHLIKTRGQQVTLRCSSQSGHNTVSWYQQALGQGPQFIFQYYREEENGRGNFPPRFSGLQFPNYSSELNVNALELDDSALYLCASSTGLVEAYEQYFGPGTRLTVT.

The rearrangement links TRBV27 to TRBJ1-5, with TRBD1 as a possible D gene (6 bases). The CDR3 extends over 14 amino acids. Germline CDR1 reads MNHEY; CDR2 reads SMNVEV (reference sequence). The CDR3 DNA reads as TGTGGACCCGTTTACGGACAGCTGTATCAGCCCCAGCATTTT. It codes for CGPVYGQLYQPQHF.

The chain is built from TRBV9 and TRBJ1-3; D unclear. CDR1 SGDLS and CDR2 YYNGEE come from the germline V gene. Trimming took off 2 bases at V and 0 bases at J, with 6 bases between the two ends. This CDR3 is built from 14 residues. The CDR3 bases are TGTGCCAGCAGCGTCGAGGGCTCTGGAAACACCATATATTTT. Protein product: CASSVEGSGNTIYF.

This sequence joins TRBV2 and TRBJ2-2; D may be TRBD1 (6 bases). CDR1 SNHLY and CDR2 FYNNEI come from the germline V gene. Trimming removed 7 bases from V and 5 bases from J, with 14 bases in between. The CDR3 totals 14 residues. In DNA, the CDR3 is TGTGCCAGCAATAATAACAGGGTGACCGGGGAGCTGTTTTTT. This sequence encodes CASNNNRVTGELFF.

A few counts support this clone. V usage is TRBV6-4 and J usage is TRBJ2-3, with TRBD1 identical over 8 bases. There are 15 residues in the CDR3. V was clipped by 5 bases and J by 2 bases; unmatched bases: 6. Germline assignment: CDR1 MRHNA and CDR2 SNTAGT. The CDR3 DNA sequence: TGTGCCAGCAGTTCCGGGACAGGAGACACAGATACGCAGTATTTT. Its protein product is CASSSGTGDTDTQYF.